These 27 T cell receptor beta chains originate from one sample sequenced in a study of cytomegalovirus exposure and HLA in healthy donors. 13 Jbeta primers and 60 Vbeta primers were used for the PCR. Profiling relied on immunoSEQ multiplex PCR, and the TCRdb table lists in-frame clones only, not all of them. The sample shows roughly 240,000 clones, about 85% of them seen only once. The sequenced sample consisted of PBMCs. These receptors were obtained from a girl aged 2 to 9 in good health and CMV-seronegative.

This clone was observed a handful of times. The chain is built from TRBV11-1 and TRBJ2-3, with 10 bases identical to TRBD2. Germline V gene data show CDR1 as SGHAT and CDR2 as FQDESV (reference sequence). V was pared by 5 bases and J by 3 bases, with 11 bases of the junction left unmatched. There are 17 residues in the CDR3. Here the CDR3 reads CASSQASGRGRTDTQYF. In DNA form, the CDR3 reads TGTGCCAGCAGCCAGGCTAGCGGGAGAGGGAGGACAGATACGCAGTATTTT.

The CDR3 DNA reads TGTGCCAGCTCACCAGGGCAGCAGAACACTGAAGCTTTCTTT. It is translated as CASSPGQQNTEAFF. This chain connects TRBV18 to TRBJ1-1; D not certain. This CDR3 region has 14 residues. V lost 2 bases to trimming and J lost 1 base, with 8 bases between them. Germline V gene lookup returns CDR1 KGHSH and CDR2 LQKENI.

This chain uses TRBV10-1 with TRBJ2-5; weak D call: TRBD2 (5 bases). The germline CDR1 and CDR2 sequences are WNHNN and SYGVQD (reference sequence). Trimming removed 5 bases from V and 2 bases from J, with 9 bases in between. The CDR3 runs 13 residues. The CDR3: CASSSTIQETQYF. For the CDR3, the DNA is TGCGCCAGCAGTTCGACTATTCAAGAGACCCAGTACTTC.

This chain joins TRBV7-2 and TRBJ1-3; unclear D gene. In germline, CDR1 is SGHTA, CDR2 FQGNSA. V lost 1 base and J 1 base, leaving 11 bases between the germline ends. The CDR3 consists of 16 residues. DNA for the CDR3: TGTGCCAGCAGCTTAGTAGTTTTGAGGTCTGGAAACACCATATATTTT. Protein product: CASSLVVLRSGNTIYF.

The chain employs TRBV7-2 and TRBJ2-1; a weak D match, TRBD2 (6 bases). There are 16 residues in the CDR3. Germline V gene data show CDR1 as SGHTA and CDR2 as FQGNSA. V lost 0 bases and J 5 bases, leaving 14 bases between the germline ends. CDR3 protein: CASSLAGSGRDNEQFF. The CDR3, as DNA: TGTGCCAGCAGCTTAGCAGGTAGCGGAAGGGACAATGAGCAGTTCTTC.

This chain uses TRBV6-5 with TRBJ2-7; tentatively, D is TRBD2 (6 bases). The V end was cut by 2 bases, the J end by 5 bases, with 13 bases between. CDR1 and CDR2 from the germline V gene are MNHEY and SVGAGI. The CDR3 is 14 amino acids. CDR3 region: CASSYLGSPHEQYF. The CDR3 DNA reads TGTGCCAGCAGTTACCTCGGGAGCCCCCACGAGCAGTACTTC.

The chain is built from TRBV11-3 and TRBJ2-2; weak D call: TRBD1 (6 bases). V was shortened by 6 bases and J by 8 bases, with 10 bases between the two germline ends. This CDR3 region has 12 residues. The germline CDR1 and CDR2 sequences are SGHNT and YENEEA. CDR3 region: CASRLRGGELFF. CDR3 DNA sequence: TGTGCCAGCAGGCTAAGGGGGGGGGAGCTGTTTTTT.

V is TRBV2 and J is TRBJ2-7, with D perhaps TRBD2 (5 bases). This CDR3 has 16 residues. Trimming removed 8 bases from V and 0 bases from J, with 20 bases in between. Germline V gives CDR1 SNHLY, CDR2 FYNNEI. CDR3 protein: CASPPVRAKTSYEQYF. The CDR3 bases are TGTGCCAGCCCCCCGGTGAGGGCAAAAACCTCCTACGAGCAGTACTTC.

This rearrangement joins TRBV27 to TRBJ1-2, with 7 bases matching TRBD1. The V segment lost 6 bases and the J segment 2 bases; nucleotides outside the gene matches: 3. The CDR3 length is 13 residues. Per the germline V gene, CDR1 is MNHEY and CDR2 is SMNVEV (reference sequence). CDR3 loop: CASSPTGNYGYTF. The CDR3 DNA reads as TGTGCCAGCAGCCCGACAGGGAACTATGGCTACACCTTC.

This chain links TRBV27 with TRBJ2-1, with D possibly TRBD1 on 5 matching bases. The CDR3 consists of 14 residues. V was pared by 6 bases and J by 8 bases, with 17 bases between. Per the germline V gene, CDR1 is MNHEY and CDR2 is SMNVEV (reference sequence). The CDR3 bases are TGTGCCAGCAGATTACAGGTCTGGCTCGATGAGCAGTTCTTC. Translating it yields CASRLQVWLDEQFF.

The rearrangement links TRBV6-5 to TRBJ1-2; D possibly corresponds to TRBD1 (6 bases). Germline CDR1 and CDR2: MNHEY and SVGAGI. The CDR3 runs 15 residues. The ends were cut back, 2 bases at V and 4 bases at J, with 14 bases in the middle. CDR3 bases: TGTGCCAGCAGTTACGGGGGGGGGCAATCCTATGGCTACACCTTC. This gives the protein CASSYGGGQSYGYTF.

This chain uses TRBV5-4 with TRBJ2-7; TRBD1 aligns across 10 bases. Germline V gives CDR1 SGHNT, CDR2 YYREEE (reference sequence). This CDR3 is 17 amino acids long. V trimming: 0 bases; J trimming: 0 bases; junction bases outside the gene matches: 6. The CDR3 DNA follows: TGTGCCAGCAGCTTGGCCTTCGGACAGGGGGGCTCCTACGAGCAGTACTTC. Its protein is CASSLAFGQGGSYEQYF.

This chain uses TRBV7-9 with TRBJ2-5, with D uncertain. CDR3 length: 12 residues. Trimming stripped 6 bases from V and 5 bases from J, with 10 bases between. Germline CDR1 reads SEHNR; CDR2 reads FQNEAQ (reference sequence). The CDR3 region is CASRLVGETQYF. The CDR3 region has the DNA TGTGCCAGCAGGCTGGTCGGGGAGACCCAGTACTTC.

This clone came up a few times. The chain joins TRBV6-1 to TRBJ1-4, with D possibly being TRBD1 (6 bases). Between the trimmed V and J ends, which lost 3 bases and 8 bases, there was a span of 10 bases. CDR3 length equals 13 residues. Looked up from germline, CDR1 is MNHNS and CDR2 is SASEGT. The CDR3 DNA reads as TGTGCCAGCAGTGATCCAGGGGCGGAAAAACTGTTTTTT. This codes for CASSDPGAEKLFF.

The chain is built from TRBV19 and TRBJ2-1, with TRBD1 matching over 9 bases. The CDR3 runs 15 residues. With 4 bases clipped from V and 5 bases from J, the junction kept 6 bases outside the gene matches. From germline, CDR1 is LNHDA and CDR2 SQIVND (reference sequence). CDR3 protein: CASSTPGQGHNEQFF. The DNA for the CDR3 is TGTGCCAGTAGTACCCCGGGACAGGGCCACAATGAGCAGTTCTTC.

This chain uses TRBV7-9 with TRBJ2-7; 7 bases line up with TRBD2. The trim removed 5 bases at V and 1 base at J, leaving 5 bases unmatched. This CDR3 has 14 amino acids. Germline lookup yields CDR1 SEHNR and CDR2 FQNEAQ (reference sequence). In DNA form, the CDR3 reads TGTGCCAGCAGCCCGCGGACTAGTTCCTACGAGCAGTACTTC. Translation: CASSPRTSSYEQYF.

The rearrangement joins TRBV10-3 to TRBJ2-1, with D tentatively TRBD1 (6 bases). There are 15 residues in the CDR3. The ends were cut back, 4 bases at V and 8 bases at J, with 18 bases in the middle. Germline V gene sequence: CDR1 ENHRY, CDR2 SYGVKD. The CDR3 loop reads CAISGSYRVGDEQFF. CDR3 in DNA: TGTGCCATCAGTGGATCCTACAGGGTTGGGGATGAGCAGTTCTTC.

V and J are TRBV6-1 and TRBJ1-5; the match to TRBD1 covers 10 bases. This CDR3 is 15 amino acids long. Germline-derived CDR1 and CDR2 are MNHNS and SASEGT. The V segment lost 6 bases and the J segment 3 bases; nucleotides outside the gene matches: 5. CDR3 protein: CASRRDRGTNQPQHF. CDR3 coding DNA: TGTGCCAGCAGAAGGGACAGGGGAACCAATCAGCCCCAGCATTTT.

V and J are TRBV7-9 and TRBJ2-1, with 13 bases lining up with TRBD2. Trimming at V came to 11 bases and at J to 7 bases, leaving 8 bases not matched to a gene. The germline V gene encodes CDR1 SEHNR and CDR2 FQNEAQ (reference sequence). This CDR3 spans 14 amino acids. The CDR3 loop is CALWTSGRVNEQFF. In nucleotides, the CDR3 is TGTGCCCTGTGGACTAGCGGGAGAGTGAATGAGCAGTTCTTC.

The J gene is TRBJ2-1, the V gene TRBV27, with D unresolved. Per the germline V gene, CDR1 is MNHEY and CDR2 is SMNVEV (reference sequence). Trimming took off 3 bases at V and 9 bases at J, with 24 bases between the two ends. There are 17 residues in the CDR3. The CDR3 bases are TGTGCCAGCAGTTTCCTAGGCAGCAGTCATTTTGGATCTGAGCAGTTCTTC. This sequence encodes CASSFLGSSHFGSEQFF.

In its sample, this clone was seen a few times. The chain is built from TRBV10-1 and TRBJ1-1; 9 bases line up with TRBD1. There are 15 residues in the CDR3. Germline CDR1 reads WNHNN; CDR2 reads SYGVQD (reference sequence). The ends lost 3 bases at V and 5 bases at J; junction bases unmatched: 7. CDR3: CASSESRTGATEAFF. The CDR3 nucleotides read TGCGCCAGCAGTGAATCACGGACAGGGGCAACTGAAGCTTTCTTT.

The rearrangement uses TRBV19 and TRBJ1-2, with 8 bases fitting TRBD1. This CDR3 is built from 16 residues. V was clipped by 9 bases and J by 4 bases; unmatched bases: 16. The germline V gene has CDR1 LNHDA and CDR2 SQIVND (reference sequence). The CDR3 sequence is CASTNRDRKASYGYTF. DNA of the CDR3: TGTGCCAGCACCAACCGGGACAGGAAGGCGTCCTATGGCTACACCTTC.

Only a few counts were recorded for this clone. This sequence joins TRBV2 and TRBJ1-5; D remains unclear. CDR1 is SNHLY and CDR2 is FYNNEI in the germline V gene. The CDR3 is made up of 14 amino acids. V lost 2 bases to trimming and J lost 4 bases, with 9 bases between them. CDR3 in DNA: TGTGCCAGCAGTGAAACTATAAAGAATCAGCCCCAGCATTTT. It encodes CASSETIKNQPQHF.

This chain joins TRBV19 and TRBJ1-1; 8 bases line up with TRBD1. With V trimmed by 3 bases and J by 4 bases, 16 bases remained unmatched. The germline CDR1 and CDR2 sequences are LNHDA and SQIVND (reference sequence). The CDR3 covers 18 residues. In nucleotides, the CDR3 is TGTGCCAGTAGTATTTCGGTCTGGCAGGGGGCTCCCCCCACTGAAGCTTTCTTT. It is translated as CASSISVWQGAPPTEAFF.

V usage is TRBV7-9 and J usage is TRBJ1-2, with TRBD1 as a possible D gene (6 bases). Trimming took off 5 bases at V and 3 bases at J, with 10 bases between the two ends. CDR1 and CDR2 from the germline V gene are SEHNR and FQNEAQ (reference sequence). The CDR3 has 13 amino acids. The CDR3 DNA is TGTGCCAGCAGCGAGCAGGGGTACTATGGCTACACCTTC. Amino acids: CASSEQGYYGYTF.

The CDR3 DNA sequence: TGTGCCAGCTCACCATCCCAGGGGGCCGGGCGAGAGACCCAGTACTTC. This translates into CASSPSQGAGRETQYF. The chain links TRBV18 to TRBJ2-5; 8 bases line up with TRBD1. This CDR3 spans 16 amino acids. The ends lost 2 bases at V and 4 bases at J; junction bases unmatched: 9. Germline assignment: CDR1 KGHSH and CDR2 LQKENI. The full variable domain, its missing parts supplied by reference TRBV18 and TRBJ2-5, is NAGVMQNPRHLVRRRGQEARLRCSPMKGHSHVYWYRQLPEEGLKFMVYLQKENIIDESGMPKERFSAEFPKEGPSILRIQQVVRGDSAAYFCASSPSQGAGRETQYFGPGTRLLVL.

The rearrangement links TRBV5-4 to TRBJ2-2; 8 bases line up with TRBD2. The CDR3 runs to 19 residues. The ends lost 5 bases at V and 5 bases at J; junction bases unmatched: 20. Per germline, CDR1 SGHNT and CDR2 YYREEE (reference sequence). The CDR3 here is CASSRPAGGQSVTTGELFF. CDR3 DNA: TGTGCCAGCAGTCGTCCCGCGGGAGGCCAGTCTGTAACAACCGGGGAGCTGTTTTTT.